This T cell receptor beta chain comes out of a study of shared clonotypes between healthy human individuals. Germline-derived CDR1 and CDR2 are SGHAT and FQNNGV. The CDR3 contains 15 residues. Trimming at V came to 5 bases and at J to 6 bases, leaving 9 bases not matched to a gene. Naive CD8 cells, CD45RO-negative and positively selected for CCR7, excluded terminally differentiated effector memory CD45RA+ cells. Recent acute infections and vaccinations were absent in the healthy HIV-negative adult donors. Profiling relied on immunoSEQ multiplex PCR, and the TCRdb table lists in-frame clones only, not all of them. This table holds 700,000 to 950,000 clones, around 96% found once. Study-level points and caveats: Clonotype sharing levels among donors were expected to vary with sequencing depth. The donor pool, a small one, limited the genetic and exposure-history diversity represented. What naive subsets generally showed was a larger estimated richness than memory subsets showed.

To note about this clone: Its antigen is not known.

The clonotype was recovered from a young man in good health. The source material was naive CD8+ T cells sorted from blood. The chain employs TRBV11-2 and TRBJ2-3; 9 positions agree with TRBD1. The CDR3, as DNA: TGTGCCAGCAGCCCCGGACAGGGGTTTTTCGATACGCAGTATTTT. Translation: CASSPGQGFFDTQYF. Combining the CDR3 with reference TRBV11-2 and TRBJ2-3 gives the whole variable domain EAGVAQSPRYKIIEKRQSVAFWCNPISGHATLYWYQQILGQGPKLLIQFQNNGVVDDSQLPKDRFSAERLKGVDSTLKIQPAKLEDSAVYLCASSPGQGFFDTQYFGPGTRLTVL.